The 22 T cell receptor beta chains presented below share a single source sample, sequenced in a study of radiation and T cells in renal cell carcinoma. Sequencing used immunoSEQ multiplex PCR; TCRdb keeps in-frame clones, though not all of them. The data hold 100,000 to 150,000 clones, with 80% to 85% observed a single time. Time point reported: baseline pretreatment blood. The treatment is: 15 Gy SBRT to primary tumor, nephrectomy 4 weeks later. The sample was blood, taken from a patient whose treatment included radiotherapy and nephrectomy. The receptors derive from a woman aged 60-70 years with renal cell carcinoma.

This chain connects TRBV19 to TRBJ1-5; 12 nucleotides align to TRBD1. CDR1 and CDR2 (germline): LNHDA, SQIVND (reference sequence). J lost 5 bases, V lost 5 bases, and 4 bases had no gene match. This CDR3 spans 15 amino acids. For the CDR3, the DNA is TGTGCCAGTAGTCCGGGACAGGGGGCCCATCAGCCCCAGCATTTT. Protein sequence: CASSPGQGAHQPQHF.

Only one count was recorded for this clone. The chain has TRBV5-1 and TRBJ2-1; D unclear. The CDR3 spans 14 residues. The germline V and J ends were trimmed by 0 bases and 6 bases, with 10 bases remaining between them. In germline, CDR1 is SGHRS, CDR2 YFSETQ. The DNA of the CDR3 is TGCGCCAGCAGCTTGGACACCTGGGGCAATGAGCAGTTCTTC. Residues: CASSLDTWGNEQFF.

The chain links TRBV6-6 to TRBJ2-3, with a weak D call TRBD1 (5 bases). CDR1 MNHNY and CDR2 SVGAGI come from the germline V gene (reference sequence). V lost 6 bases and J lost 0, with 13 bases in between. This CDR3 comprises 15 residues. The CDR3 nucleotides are TGTGCCAGCAGGCCGACTCCAGGGAGCACAGATACGCAGTATTTT. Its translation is CASRPTPGSTDTQYF.

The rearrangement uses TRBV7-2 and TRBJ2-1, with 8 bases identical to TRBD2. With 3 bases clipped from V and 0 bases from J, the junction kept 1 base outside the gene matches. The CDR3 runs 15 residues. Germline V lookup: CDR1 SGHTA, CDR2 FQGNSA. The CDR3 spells CASSFTSGSYNEQFF. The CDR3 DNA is TGTGCCAGCAGCTTTACTAGCGGCTCCTACAATGAGCAGTTCTTC.

The CDR3 loop reads CASSRDSYTGELFF. The CDR3 coding sequence is TGTGCCAGCAGCCGAGATTCATACACCGGGGAGCTGTTTTTT. The rearrangement uses TRBV14 and TRBJ2-2; D unclear. The CDR3 is 14 amino acids. The germline V and J ends were trimmed by 4 bases and 3 bases, with 9 bases remaining between them. The germline V gene encodes CDR1 SGHDN and CDR2 FVKESK.

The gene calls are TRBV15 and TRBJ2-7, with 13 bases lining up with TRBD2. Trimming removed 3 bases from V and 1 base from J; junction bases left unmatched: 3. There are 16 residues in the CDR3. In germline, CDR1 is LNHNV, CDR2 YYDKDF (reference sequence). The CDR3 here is CATSSQTSGRSYEQYF. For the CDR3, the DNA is TGTGCCACCAGCAGCCAGACTAGCGGGAGGTCCTACGAGCAGTACTTC.

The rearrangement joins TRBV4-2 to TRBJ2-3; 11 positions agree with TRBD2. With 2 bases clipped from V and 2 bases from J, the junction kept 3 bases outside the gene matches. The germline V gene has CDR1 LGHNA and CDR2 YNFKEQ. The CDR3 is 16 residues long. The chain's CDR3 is CASSQTSGGYTDTQYF. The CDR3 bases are TGTGCCAGCAGCCAAACTAGCGGGGGTTACACAGATACGCAGTATTTT.

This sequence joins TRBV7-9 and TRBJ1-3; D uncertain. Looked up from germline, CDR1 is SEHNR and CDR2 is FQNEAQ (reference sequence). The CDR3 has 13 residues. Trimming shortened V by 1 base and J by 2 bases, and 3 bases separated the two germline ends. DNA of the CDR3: TGTGCCAGCAGCTTAGTGGCTGGAAACACCATATATTTT. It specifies CASSLVAGNTIYF.

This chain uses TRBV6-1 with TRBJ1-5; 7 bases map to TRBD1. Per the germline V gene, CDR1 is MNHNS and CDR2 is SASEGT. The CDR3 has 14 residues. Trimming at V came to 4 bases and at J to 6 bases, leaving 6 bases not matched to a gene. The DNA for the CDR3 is TGTGCCAGCAGTGCAGAAGACAGGGCTCAGCCCCAGCATTTT. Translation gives CASSAEDRAQPQHF.

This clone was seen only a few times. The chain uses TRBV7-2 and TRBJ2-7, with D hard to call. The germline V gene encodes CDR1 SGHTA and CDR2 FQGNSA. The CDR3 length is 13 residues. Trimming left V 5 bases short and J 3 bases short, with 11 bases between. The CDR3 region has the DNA TGTGCCAGCAGCCCCACTCTCGGCTACGAGCAGTACTTC. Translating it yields CASSPTLGYEQYF.

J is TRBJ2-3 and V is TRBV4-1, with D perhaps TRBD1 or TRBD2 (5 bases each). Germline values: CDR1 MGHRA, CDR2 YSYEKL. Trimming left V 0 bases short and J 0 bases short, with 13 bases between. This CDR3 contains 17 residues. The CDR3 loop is CASSQERGAFSTDTQYF. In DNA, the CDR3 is TGCGCCAGCAGCCAAGAACGGGGCGCCTTTAGCACAGATACGCAGTATTTT.

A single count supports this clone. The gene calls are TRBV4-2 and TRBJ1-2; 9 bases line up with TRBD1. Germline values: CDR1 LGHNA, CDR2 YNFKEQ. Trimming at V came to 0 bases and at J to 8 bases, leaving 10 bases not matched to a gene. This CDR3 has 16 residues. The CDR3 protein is CASSQEGTGNFGGYTF. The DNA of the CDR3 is TGTGCCAGCAGCCAAGAGGGGACAGGGAATTTCGGAGGCTACACCTTC.

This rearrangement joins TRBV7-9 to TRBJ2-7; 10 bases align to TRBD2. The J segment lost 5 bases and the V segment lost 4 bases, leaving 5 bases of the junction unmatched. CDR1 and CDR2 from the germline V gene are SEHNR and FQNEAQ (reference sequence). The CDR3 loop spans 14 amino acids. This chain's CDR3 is CASSSTSGENEQYF. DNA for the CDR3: TGTGCCAGCAGCTCCACTAGCGGGGAAAACGAGCAGTACTTC.

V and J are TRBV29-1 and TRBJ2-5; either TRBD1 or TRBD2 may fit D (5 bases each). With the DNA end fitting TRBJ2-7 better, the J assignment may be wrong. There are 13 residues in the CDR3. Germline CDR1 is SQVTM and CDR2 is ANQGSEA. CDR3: CSVVGRESYEQYF. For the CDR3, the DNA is TGCAGCGTTGTAGGCAGGGAGTCCTACGAGCAGTACTTC.

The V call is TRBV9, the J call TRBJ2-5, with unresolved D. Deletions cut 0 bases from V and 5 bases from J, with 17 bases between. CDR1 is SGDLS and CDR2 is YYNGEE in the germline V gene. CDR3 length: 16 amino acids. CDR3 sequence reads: CASSVGATNIGETQYF. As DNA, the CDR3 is TGTGCCAGCAGCGTAGGTGCCACAAACATCGGGGAGACCCAGTACTTC.

Here the CDR3 DNA reads TGTGCCAGCAGTGACTCCAGGGGGTCTGGGGCCAACGTCCTGACTTTC. It yields the protein CASSDSRGSGANVLTF. The gene calls are TRBV2 and TRBJ2-6, with 7 bases aligning to TRBD1. This CDR3 comprises 16 residues. In germline, CDR1 is SNHLY, CDR2 FYNNEI. V lost 3 bases and J lost 1; bases outside the gene matches: 3.

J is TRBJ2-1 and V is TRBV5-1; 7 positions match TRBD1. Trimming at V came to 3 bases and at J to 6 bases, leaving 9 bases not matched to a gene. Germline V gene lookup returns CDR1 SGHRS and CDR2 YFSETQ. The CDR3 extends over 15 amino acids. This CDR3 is CASSYEGADLNEQFF. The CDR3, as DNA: TGCGCCAGCAGCTATGAGGGGGCGGACCTCAATGAGCAGTTCTTC.

The CDR3 sequence: CASSLEHSADRGSYEQYF. Here the CDR3 DNA reads TGTGCCAGCAGCTTGGAGCATTCGGCGGACAGGGGATCCTACGAGCAGTACTTC. The rearrangement links TRBV5-6 to TRBJ2-7; 9 nucleotides agree with TRBD1. Trimming at V came to 0 bases and at J to 1 base, leaving 11 bases not matched to a gene. CDR1 is SGHDT and CDR2 is YYEEEE in the germline V gene. This CDR3 region has 18 residues.

The CDR3 here is CASSPKPGITYYEQYF. The DNA of the CDR3 is TGTGCCAGCTCACCGAAGCCGGGAATTACCTACTACGAGCAGTACTTC. The V gene is TRBV18, the J gene TRBJ2-7; a weak D match, TRBD2 (5 bases). With 3 bases removed from V and 3 bases from J, the gap between germline ends came to 18 bases. CDR1 is KGHSH, CDR2 LQKENI, per germline. This CDR3 is 16 amino acids long.

CDR3 in amino acids: CASSSRGNNSPLHF. The CDR3 DNA sequence: TGTGCCAGCAGCTCACGGGGCAACAATTCACCCCTCCACTTT. The rearrangement joins TRBV11-2 to TRBJ1-6; weak D call: TRBD1 (5 bases). The germline CDR1 and CDR2 sequences are SGHAT and FQNNGV. The CDR3 has 14 amino acids. Trimming removed 4 bases from V and 7 bases from J, with 11 bases in between.

The CDR3 DNA sequence: TGCGCCAGCAGCCGGCCAGGGGGTGACTATGGCTACACCTTC. Protein: CASSRPGGDYGYTF. The V call is TRBV4-1, the J call TRBJ1-2, with 7 bases identical to TRBD1. Unmatched junction bases numbered 5, after V lost 4 bases and J lost 3 bases. The CDR3 spans 14 residues. The V gene's germline CDR1 is MGHRA and CDR2 YSYEKL.

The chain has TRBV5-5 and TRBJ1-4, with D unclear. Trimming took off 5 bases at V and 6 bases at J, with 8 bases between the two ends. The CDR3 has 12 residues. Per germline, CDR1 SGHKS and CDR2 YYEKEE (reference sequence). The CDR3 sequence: CASSPPDEKLFF. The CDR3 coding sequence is TGTGCCAGCAGTCCACCGGATGAAAAACTGTTTTTT.